This TCR beta chain was identified in a study of Graves' ophthalmopathy and Graves' hyperthyroidism. Study-level background: Samples of peripheral blood were obtained at initial diagnosis, prior to treatment of any kind.

Study-wide points: As the model predicted ophthalmopathy progression, it achieved a sensitivity of 70.59% and a specificity of around 73%.

For repertoire sequencing, the TCR beta CDR3 regions were amplified from RNA transcripts. HTBI-primed RT-PCR formed the first round, and a multiplex PCR formed the second. Each CDR3 protein is one row after TCRdb ran MiXCR on the multiplex PCR reads. The profile shows about 48,000 distinct CDR3 sequences, around half of them singletons. This clonotype came up many times. Its antigen is not identified. Ophthalmopathy in the donors was of moderate-to-severe activity, with CAS ≥3, NOSPECS ≥4 and duration under 3 months. V was shortened by 3 bases and J by 5 bases, with 10 bases between the two germline ends. CDR3 length equals 14 residues. The germline V gene encodes CDR1 LNHDA and CDR2 SQIVND (reference sequence).

The chain employs TRBV19 and TRBJ2-2, with D perhaps TRBD2 (6 bases). The sequence was obtained from an adult man with Graves' ophthalmopathy. The sequencing sample was made of peripheral blood. This CDR3 is CASSMSGGTGELFF. The CDR3 DNA sequence: TGTGCCAGTAGTATGAGTGGGGGGACCGGGGAGCTGTTTTTT.